One sample yielded the 27 T cell receptor beta chains listed below, sequenced in a study of blood T cell repertoires in COVID-19 (dated by TCRdb to the early 2020s). Receptors were amplified or captured by the immunoSEQ multiplex PCR assay. This immuneACCESS table, as held by TCRdb, lists in-frame sequences with V and J called but not all clones. Of the missing ones, under half trace to an unresolved V gene in checked studies; the others have no known cause. Within this sample are about 310,000 clones, with almost 90% of them counted one time only. Of the sample, about 1% is held by the ten largest clones. What was sequenced was peripheral blood. All receptors derive from a middle-aged woman with COVID-19, enrolled during active disease.

The V call is TRBV5-1, the J call TRBJ1-3; no clear D gene. Trimming stripped 3 bases from V and 0 bases from J, with 10 bases between. This CDR3 region has 15 residues. The germline gives CDR1 SGHRS, CDR2 YFSETQ. The DNA for the CDR3 is TGCGCCAGCAGCTCGGTTTCGAGCTCTGGAAACACCATATATTTT. Its protein is CASSSVSSSGNTIYF. Full variable domain (remainder filled in from reference TRBV5-1 and TRBJ1-3): KAGVTQTPRYLIKTRGQQVTLSCSPISGHRSVSWYQQTPGQGLQFLFEYFSETQRNKGNFPGRFSGRQFSNSRSEMNVSTLELGDSALYLCASSSVSSSGNTIYFGEGSWLTVV.

To note about this clone: At one end, the junction sequence differs from germline, possibly due to a read error. This CDR3 is CASGFVTGTYEQYF. The CDR3 nucleotides read TGTGCCAGCGGTTTTGTGACAGGAACCTACGAGCAGTACTTC. This chain uses TRBV28 with TRBJ2-7, with D possibly matching TRBD1 (6 bases). From germline, CDR1 is MDHEN and CDR2 SYDVKM. The CDR3 sequence is 14 residues long. Full variable domain (outside the CDR3, taken from reference TRBV28 and TRBJ2-7): DVKVTQSSRYLVKRTGEKVFLECVQDMDHENMFWYRQDPGLGLRLIYFSYDVKMKEKGDIPEGYSVSREKKERFSLILESASTNQTSMYLCASGFVTGTYEQYFGPGTRLTVT.

This clone was seen many times. The rearrangement links TRBV6-2 or TRBV6-3 to TRBJ2-5; 10 bases are shared with TRBD2. CDR3 length: 15 amino acids. CDR1 is MNHEY and CDR2 is SVGEGT in the germline V gene. The V gene end was trimmed by 0 bases and the J gene end by 4 bases; junction bases not matched to a gene: 2. This CDR3 is CASSYSLAGAETQYF. The DNA of the CDR3 is TGTGCCAGCAGTTACTCCCTAGCGGGGGCAGAGACCCAGTACTTC.

This clone was found once. The V call is TRBV7-3, the J call TRBJ2-3; D is unclear. V dropped 6 bases and J dropped 0 bases, with 10 bases sitting between them. CDR1 and CDR2 from the germline V gene are SGHTA and FQGTGA. The CDR3 spans 14 residues. For the CDR3, the DNA is TGTGCCAGCAGTCCCGGAGACAGCACAGATACGCAGTATTTT. Amino acids: CASSPGDSTDTQYF. Based on the CDR3 plus reference TRBV7-3 and TRBJ2-3, the full variable domain is GAGVSQTPSNKVTEKGKYVELRCDPISGHTALYWYRQSLGQGPEFLIYFQGTGAADDSGLPNDRFFAVRPEGSVSTLKIQRTERGDSAVYLCASSPGDSTDTQYFGPGTRLTVL.

This chain links TRBV28 with TRBJ2-5; 8 nucleotides agree with TRBD2. The CDR3 runs to 15 residues. The germline V gene encodes CDR1 MDHEN and CDR2 SYDVKM. Germline trimming cut 5 bases from V and 5 bases from J; bases unmatched to any gene: 10. CDR3 amino acids: CASSPAGAGDETQYF. The CDR3 DNA reads as TGTGCCAGCAGTCCCGCCGGAGCGGGAGATGAGACCCAGTACTTC.

This clone was counted a few times. The J gene is TRBJ1-4, the V gene TRBV9; D is undetermined. Trimming took 3 bases from V and 0 from J, leaving 9 bases between them. Looked up from germline, CDR1 is SGDLS and CDR2 is YYNGEE. The CDR3 loop spans 15 amino acids. CDR3 region: CASSAHSSTNEKLFF. The DNA for the CDR3 is TGTGCCAGCAGCGCCCACTCGTCAACTAATGAAAAACTGTTTTTT.

The V call is TRBV7-2, the J call TRBJ1-1; perhaps TRBD1 as D (6 bases). Trimming pared 7 bases from V and 3 bases from J, leaving 12 bases between. From germline, CDR1 is SGHTA and CDR2 FQGNSA. CDR3 length: 13 amino acids. In DNA, the CDR3 is TGTGCCAGCAAGCGGGGGCGAGACACTGAAGCTTTCTTT. Amino acids: CASKRGRDTEAFF.

For the CDR3, the DNA is TGCGCCAGCAGCCAAGATAGGGGAGGCAATGAGCAGTTCTTC. The encoded protein is CASSQDRGGNEQFF. The chain has TRBV4-3 and TRBJ2-1; perhaps TRBD2 as D (6 bases). Per the germline V gene, CDR1 is LGHNA and CDR2 is YSLEER. The CDR3 has 14 residues. Trimming left V 0 bases short and J 6 bases short, with 9 bases between.

V and J are TRBV5-4 and TRBJ2-7; no clear D gene. V lost 0 bases and J 2 bases, leaving 6 bases between the germline ends. CDR1 is SGHNT, CDR2 YYREEE, per germline (reference sequence). The CDR3 runs to 13 residues. CDR3 residues: CASSLDSPYEQYF. The CDR3 nucleotides are TGTGCCAGCAGCTTGGACAGCCCCTACGAGCAGTACTTC.

V is TRBV14 and J is TRBJ2-3, with 13 bases lining up with TRBD2. Looked up from germline, CDR1 is SGHDN and CDR2 is FVKESK. The V and J ends lost 5 bases and 3 bases, in that order; junction bases with no gene match: 5. This CDR3 is 16 amino acids long. CDR3 in amino acids: CASSSLAGGPTDTQYF. The CDR3 bases are TGTGCCAGCAGCTCACTAGCGGGAGGGCCGACAGATACGCAGTATTTT.

The V call is TRBV15, the J call TRBJ2-7, with 8 bases matching TRBD1. The CDR3 runs 18 residues. V shed 0 bases and J 0 bases; nucleotides not matched to a gene: 10. Germline V gives CDR1 LNHNV, CDR2 YYDKDF (reference sequence). CDR3 sequence (DNA): TGTGCCACCAGCAGAGATCTGACAGGGGTGGTAAGCTCCTACGAGCAGTACTTC. Its protein product is CATSRDLTGVVSSYEQYF.

This chain links TRBV14 with TRBJ2-6; 9 bases line up with TRBD1. With V trimmed by 4 bases and J by 0 bases, 7 bases remained unmatched. CDR3 length equals 18 residues. The V gene's germline CDR1 is SGHDN and CDR2 FVKESK. The CDR3 nucleotides read TGTGCCAGCAGCCTACGGACAGGGGCTATCTCTGGGGCCAACGTCCTGACTTTC. Translated, it gives CASSLRTGAISGANVLTF. Combining the CDR3 with reference TRBV14 and TRBJ2-6 gives the whole variable domain EAGVTQFPSHSVIEKGQTVTLRCDPISGHDNLYWYRRVMGKEIKFLLHFVKESKQDESGMPNNRFLAERTGGTYSTLKVQPAELEDSGVYFCASSLRTGAISGANVLTFGAGSRLTVL.

The chain uses TRBV3-1 (or the pseudogene TRBV3-2) and TRBJ1-3; 10 positions agree with TRBD1. CDR1 LGHDT and CDR2 YNNKEL come from the germline V gene (reference sequence). CDR3 size: 17 residues. After removal of 0 bases from V and 4 bases from J, the junction contained 6 bases not matched to a gene. The CDR3 nucleotides are TGTGCCAGCAGCCAAGATCGGACAGGGGGTTACGGAAACACCATATATTTT. Protein sequence: CASSQDRTGGYGNTIYF.

The rearrangement links TRBV25-1 to TRBJ1-3, with D tentatively TRBD1 (6 bases). From germline, CDR1 is MGHDK and CDR2 SYGVNS. The length of the CDR3 is 17 residues. The germline V and J ends were trimmed by 4 bases and 0 bases, with 16 bases remaining between them. The CDR3 sequence: CASSVPGEGGSGNTIYF. The CDR3 nucleotides are TGTGCCAGCAGTGTCCCGGGCGAAGGGGGCTCTGGAAACACCATATATTTT.

The gene calls are TRBV27 and TRBJ2-1, with 8 bases matching TRBD1. Germline V gene data show CDR1 as MNHEY and CDR2 as SMNVEV (reference sequence). The CDR3 is 11 residues long. Trimming cost V 5 bases and J 12 bases; bases outside gene matches: 3. The CDR3 sequence is CASSTGQGQFF. CDR3 DNA: TGTGCCAGCAGTACCGGACAGGGGCAGTTCTTC.

The V call is TRBV28, the J call TRBJ2-1; 9 bases map to TRBD1. V was pared by 5 bases and J by 0 bases, with 11 bases of the junction left unmatched. Per germline, CDR1 MDHEN and CDR2 SYDVKM. CDR3 length: 18 residues. The CDR3 spells CASSTGTGRGSSYNEQFF. CDR3 nucleotides: TGTGCCAGCAGTACCGGGACAGGGCGAGGGAGCTCCTACAATGAGCAGTTCTTC. The full variable domain, in which reference TRBV28 and TRBJ2-1 provide the parts outside the CDR3, is DVKVTQSSRYLVKRTGEKVFLECVQDMDHENMFWYRQDPGLGLRLIYFSYDVKMKEKGDIPEGYSVSREKKERFSLILESASTNQTSMYLCASSTGTGRGSSYNEQFFGPGTRLTVL.

This clone was picked up a small number of times. The sample carries other DNA sequences with the same CDR3. The chain is built from TRBV7-2 and TRBJ1-3, with 12 nucleotides matching TRBD1. CDR1 is SGHTA and CDR2 is FQGNSA in the germline V gene. There are 19 residues in the CDR3. Trimming removed 5 bases from V and 4 bases from J; junction bases left unmatched: 15. CDR3 residues: CASSPSPYRDRGRGNTIYF. The CDR3, as DNA: TGTGCCAGCAGCCCGAGTCCATACCGGGACAGGGGGCGCGGAAACACCATATATTTT.

This chain uses TRBV27 with TRBJ2-1; 8 nucleotides match TRBD2. The germline gives CDR1 MNHEY, CDR2 SMNVEV (reference sequence). Unmatched junction bases numbered 10, after V lost 5 bases and J lost 10 bases. The CDR3 consists of 14 residues. This chain's CDR3 is CASSPYGGAREQFF. Written as DNA, the CDR3 is TGTGCCAGCAGTCCCTACGGGGGGGCCAGGGAGCAGTTCTTC.

The rearrangement uses TRBV7-2 and TRBJ1-2; no clear D. Trimming stripped 3 bases from V and 8 bases from J, with 10 bases between. The CDR3 has 12 residues. CDR1 and CDR2 (germline): SGHTA, FQGNSA. In DNA, the CDR3 is TGTGCCAGCAGCTTGCGACTTAGGGGCTACACCTTC. It is translated as CASSLRLRGYTF.

V usage is TRBV9 and J usage is TRBJ2-1; possible D gene TRBD2, 6 bases. V was cut by 2 bases and J by 0 bases, with 15 bases left in between. Germline V gives CDR1 SGDLS, CDR2 YYNGEE. The CDR3 length is 17 residues. The DNA for the CDR3 is TGTGCCAGCAGCGTTGGGACTCTGACCGGCTCCTACAATGAGCAGTTCTTC. This translates into CASSVGTLTGSYNEQFF.

The chain is built from TRBV27 and TRBJ2-7, with D possibly TRBD1 on 5 matching bases. The CDR3 sequence is 14 residues long. Deletions cut 4 bases from V and 7 bases from J, with 17 bases between. CDR1 MNHEY and CDR2 SMNVEV come from the germline V gene (reference sequence). The CDR3 coding sequence is TGTGCCAGCAGTTCCCGTGACAGCCTTGGGGAGCAGTACTTC. Amino acids: CASSSRDSLGEQYF.

The chain recombines TRBV30 with TRBJ2-1; D is possibly TRBD2 (7 bases). CDR1 and CDR2 (germline): GTSNPN, SVGIG (reference sequence). V was trimmed by 0 bases and J by 16 bases, leaving 19 bases between them. This CDR3 is 13 amino acids long. CDR3: CAWSVQIRGGKFF. The DNA for the CDR3 is TGTGCCTGGAGTGTACAAATTAGGGGGGGGAAATTCTTC. The full variable domain, rest sourced from reference TRBV30 and TRBJ2-1, is SQTIHQWPATLVQPVGSPLSLECTVEGTSNPNLYWYRQAAGRGLQLLFYSVGIGQISSEVPQNLSASRPQDRQFILSSKKLLLSDSGFYLCAWSVQIRGGKFFGPGTRLTVL.

This clone was found once. The genes are TRBV5-6 and TRBJ1-6; TRBD1 aligns across 7 bases. The CDR3 totals 15 residues. Germline values: CDR1 SGHDT, CDR2 YYEEEE. The V gene end was trimmed by 4 bases and the J gene end by 1 base; junction bases not matched to a gene: 2. CDR3 in amino acids: CASSTGESYNSPLHF. The CDR3 DNA sequence: TGTGCCAGCAGCACAGGGGAATCCTATAATTCACCCCTCCACTTT.

The V gene is TRBV6-2 or TRBV6-3, the J gene TRBJ2-7; 7 bases align to TRBD2. The J segment lost 6 bases and the V segment lost 1 base, leaving 15 bases of the junction unmatched. The germline V gene encodes CDR1 MNHEY and CDR2 SVGEGT. This CDR3 has 17 amino acids. CDR3 in amino acids: CASSYFLPTGGKGEQYF. The CDR3 DNA sequence: TGTGCCAGCAGTTACTTCCTCCCAACGGGAGGAAAAGGCGAGCAGTACTTC.

The rearrangement joins TRBV5-1 to TRBJ1-1; a possible D gene is TRBD1 (5 bases). Per germline, CDR1 SGHRS and CDR2 YFSETQ. V was cut by 1 base and J by 5 bases, with 9 bases left in between. The CDR3 has 13 residues. The CDR3 nucleotides read TGCGCCAGCAGCTTGAGGCGGGGGACTGAAGCTTTCTTT. Translation: CASSLRRGTEAFF.

The genes are TRBV27 and TRBJ2-3, with D tentatively TRBD2 (5 bases). CDR1 is MNHEY, CDR2 SMNVEV, per germline (reference sequence). The germline V and J ends were trimmed by 3 bases and 4 bases, with 8 bases remaining between them. This CDR3 has 13 amino acids. The CDR3 sequence: CASSLWGADTQYF. The DNA of the CDR3 is TGTGCCAGCAGTTTGTGGGGAGCAGATACGCAGTATTTT.

The chain links TRBV7-8 to TRBJ1-5, with a weak D call TRBD1 (6 bases). Germline-derived CDR1 and CDR2 are SGHVS and FQNEAQ. V was cut by 1 base and J by 6 bases, with 16 bases left in between. The length of the CDR3 is 16 residues. The CDR3 is CASSLGTGTWSQPQHF. The DNA of the CDR3 is TGTGCCAGCAGCTTAGGTACAGGGACGTGGAGTCAGCCCCAGCATTTT.